The sequence of this T cell receptor (beta chain) was determined in a study of OX40 agonist ivuxolimab in advanced cancers. In the study overall: Enrolled patients in dose escalation had cancers that were hepatocellular carcinoma, melanoma, renal cell or head and neck cancer.

The method was immunoSEQ multiplex PCR; TCRdb's version includes in-frame clones alone and lacks a portion of them. The repertoire holds around 80,000 clones, with around nine tenths as singletons. This clone came up once. Trimming removed 1 base from V and 2 bases from J, with 7 bases in between. The CDR3 spans 14 residues. The germline V gene has CDR1 SNHLY and CDR2 FYNNEI. The sequenced sample was CD4+ or CD8+ T cells sorted from blood, obtained in a trial of the OX40 agonist ivuxolimab. The sequence was obtained from an adult with an advanced solid tumor such as melanoma, head and neck, liver or kidney cancer. V is TRBV2 and J is TRBJ2-3; D not resolved. The CDR3 nucleotides read TGTGCCAGCAGTGAAGGGAAGTACACAGATACGCAGTATTTT. Its protein product is CASSEGKYTDTQYF.